Sequencing of this TCR beta chain was carried out in a study of cytomegalovirus exposure and HLA in healthy donors. General study results and limits: Among donors in an Asian-associated ancestry cluster, a later analysis reportedly found fewer N-insertions than the approximately 700-donor mean.

PCR primers comprised 60 Vbeta and 13 Jbeta primers. Original processing notes: There were tens of millions of unique TCR beta chains by a later count, and some 10 million of them were shared. Clones were read by immunoSEQ multiplex PCR, and TCRdb kept only the in-frame ones, dropping some. Clone size and the V and J calls come from that table; the DNA yielded D and trimming. The table shows 160,000 or so clones, with 65% to 90% occurring only once. Trimming cost V 4 bases and J 12 bases, with 18 bases left between them. In germline, CDR1 is SQVTM, CDR2 ANQGSEA. This CDR3 comprises 12 residues. In this sample, this clone turned up once. What it binds is unknown.

Source material: PBMCs. This sequence was found in a man in his fifties or sixties in good health and CMV-seropositive. The chain uses TRBV29-1 and TRBJ1-2, with D possibly being TRBD1 (5 bases). The CDR3 here is CSVGEMGLWDTF. CDR3 bases: TGCAGCGTTGGAGAGATGGGACTATGGGACACCTTC.